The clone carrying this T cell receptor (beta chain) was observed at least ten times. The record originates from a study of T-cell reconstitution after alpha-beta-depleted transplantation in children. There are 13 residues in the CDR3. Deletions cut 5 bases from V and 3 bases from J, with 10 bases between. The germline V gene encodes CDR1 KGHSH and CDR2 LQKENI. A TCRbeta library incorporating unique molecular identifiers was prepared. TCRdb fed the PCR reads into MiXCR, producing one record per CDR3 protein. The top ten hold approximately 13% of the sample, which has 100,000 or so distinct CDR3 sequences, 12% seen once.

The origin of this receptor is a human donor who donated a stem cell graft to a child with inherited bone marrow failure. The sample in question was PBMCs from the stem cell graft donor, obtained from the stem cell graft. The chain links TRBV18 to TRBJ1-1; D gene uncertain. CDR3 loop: CASSDGLYTEAFF. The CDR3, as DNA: TGTGCCAGCTCAGATGGACTTTACACTGAAGCTTTCTTT.